The text below deals with one TCR beta chain. Produced via immunoSEQ multiplex PCR; TCRdb's table is partial and in-frame only. The sample yields 150,000 or so clones, approximately 94% seen once. These data are taken from a study of control samples from healthy donors and cancer patients. V gave up 1 base and J gave up 0 bases, with 6 bases separating them. This CDR3 contains 14 residues. CDR1 LNHDA and CDR2 SQIVND come from the germline V gene (reference sequence). The material sequenced was blood. V gene TRBV19 combines with J gene TRBJ1-2; D remains unclear. This clonotype was sampled from a man between 18 and 35 years old in good health. The CDR3 sequence is CASSIGETNYGYTF. CDR3 nucleotide sequence: TGTGCCAGTAGTATAGGGGAGACTAACTATGGCTACACCTTC.